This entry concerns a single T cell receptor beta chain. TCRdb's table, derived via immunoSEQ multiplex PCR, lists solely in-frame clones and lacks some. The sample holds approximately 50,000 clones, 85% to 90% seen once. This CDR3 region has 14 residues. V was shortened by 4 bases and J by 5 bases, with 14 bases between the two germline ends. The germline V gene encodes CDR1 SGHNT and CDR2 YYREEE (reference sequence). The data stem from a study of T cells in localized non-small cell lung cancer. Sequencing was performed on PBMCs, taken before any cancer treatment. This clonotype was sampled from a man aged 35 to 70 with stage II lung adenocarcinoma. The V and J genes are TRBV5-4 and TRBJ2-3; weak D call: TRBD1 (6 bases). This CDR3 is CASSPRGTVDTQYF. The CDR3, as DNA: TGTGCCAGCAGCCCCAGGGGCACAGTAGATACGCAGTATTTT.